Listed here is a single T cell receptor beta chain. This specimen belongs to a study of human T cells and chemical hapten exposure. Across the whole study: Sensitization was performed using 2% DPC on a 2 cm by 2 cm upper inner arm skin site.

CDR3 length: 14 amino acids. Per germline, CDR1 SNHLY and CDR2 FYNNEI. V was shortened by 2 bases and J by 7 bases, with 12 bases between the two germline ends. Time point denoted: patch test 2, 6 weeks after DPC sensitization. Treatment of the sample: therapeutic diphenylcyclopropenone sensitization with weekly scalp DPC. Someone pulled total RNA out of unfractionated whole blood. TCRdb used MiXCR to reprocess the RACE reads, holding one entry per CDR3 protein. The sample carries some 45,000 distinct CDR3 sequences, more than 8.5% recorded once. The chain recombines TRBV2 with TRBJ2-1; tentatively, D is TRBD2 (5 bases). The material sequenced was whole blood, taken in connection with sensitization to the hapten diphenylcyclopropenone (DPC). The sequence was obtained from a woman aged 40 to 50 with alopecia areata. Some clones in this sample may be carry-over from other donors' samples. The CDR3 coding sequence is TGTGCCAGCAGTGAATTTCGGGGAACGAATGAGCAGTTCTTC. Its translation is CASSEFRGTNEQFF.